This T cell receptor (beta chain) appears in the sequencing data of a study of cytotoxic CD8 clonotypes in ibrutinib-treated CLL. Study-wide context: The samples contained 255,043 productive templates on average. They also contained an average of about 100,000 productive rearrangements.

V lost 6 bases, J lost 0 bases, and 13 bases lay in between. The CDR3 contains 15 residues. CDR1 and CDR2 from the germline V gene are ENHRY and SYGVKD. This clone has just a few counts. What it binds is not known. Assay: immunoSEQ multiplex PCR; the TCRdb copy retains only in-frame clones and omits some. The sample carries some 130,000 clones, roughly 88% recorded once. Study-wide points: Researchers report that baseline clonality outpaced age-matched healthy donors and tracked circulating CD8+ T-cell counts.

The source of this sequence is a human donor with chronic lymphocytic leukemia. The chain recombines TRBV10-3 with TRBJ2-3, with a possible D match to TRBD1 (6 bases). Sequencing was performed on PBMCs, taken after 24 months of ibrutinib treatment. Here the CDR3 DNA reads TGTGCCATCAGCCCAAGACAGGAGAGCACAGATACGCAGTATTTT. Its protein product is CAISPRQESTDTQYF.